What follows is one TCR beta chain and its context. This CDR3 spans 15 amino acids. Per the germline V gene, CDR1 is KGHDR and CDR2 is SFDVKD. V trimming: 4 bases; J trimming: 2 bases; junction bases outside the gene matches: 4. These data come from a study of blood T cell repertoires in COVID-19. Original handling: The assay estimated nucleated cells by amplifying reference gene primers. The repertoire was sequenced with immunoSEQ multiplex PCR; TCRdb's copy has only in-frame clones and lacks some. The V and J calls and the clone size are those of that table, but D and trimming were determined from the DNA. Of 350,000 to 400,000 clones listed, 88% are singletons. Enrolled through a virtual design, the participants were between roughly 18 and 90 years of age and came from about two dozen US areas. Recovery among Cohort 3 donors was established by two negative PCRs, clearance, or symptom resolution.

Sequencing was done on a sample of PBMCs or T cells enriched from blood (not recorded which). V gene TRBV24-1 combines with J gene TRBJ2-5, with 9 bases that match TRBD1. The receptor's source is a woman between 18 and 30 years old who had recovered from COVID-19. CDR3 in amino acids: CATSDTGGGQETQYF. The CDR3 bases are TGTGCCACCAGTGACACAGGGGGCGGTCAAGAGACCCAGTACTTC.